The 27 T cell receptor beta chains reported below all come from one sample, sequenced in a study of T-cell reconstitution after alpha-beta-depleted transplantation in children. The TCRbeta library was prepared with unique molecular identifiers. MiXCR was run by TCRdb on the PCR reads, yielding one entry per CDR3 protein. The data contain some 290,000 distinct CDR3 sequences, about 10% of them singletons. Sequencing was performed on PBMCs from the stem cell graft donor, taken from the stem cell graft. These receptors were obtained from a human donor who donated a stem cell graft to a child with SCID.

The genes are TRBV12-3 or TRBV12-4 and TRBJ2-1, with 10 bases lining up with TRBD2. V shed 6 bases and J 9 bases; nucleotides not matched to a gene: 5. The CDR3 loop spans 13 amino acids. Here the CDR3 reads CASSTSGGAEQFF. In DNA, the CDR3 is TGTGCCAGCAGCACAAGCGGGGGGGCTGAGCAGTTCTTC.

V and J are TRBV9 and TRBJ2-1, with TRBD2 identical over 12 bases. The germline V gene has CDR1 SGDLS and CDR2 YYNGEE. V lost 3 bases, J lost 7 bases, and 8 bases stayed unmatched. The CDR3 is made up of 16 amino acids. The CDR3 is CASSALAGGPGNEQFF. The CDR3 DNA is TGTGCCAGCAGCGCTCTAGCGGGGGGGCCGGGGAATGAGCAGTTCTTC.

This clonotype appeared many times. The germline gene is not matched at one end of the junction; a read error may be the cause. The rearrangement joins TRBV5-1 to TRBJ2-1; 10 bases align to TRBD1. Germline CDR1 is SGHRS and CDR2 is YFSETQ. The CDR3 is 15 amino acids. The CDR3 loop is CASSPRQGAYNEQFF. In DNA, the CDR3 is TGTGCCAGCAGTCCTCGACAGGGGGCTTACAATGAGCAGTTCTTC.

In its sample, this clonotype was seen a few times. The genes are TRBV5-6 and TRBJ2-7; D possibly matches TRBD1 or TRBD2 (5 bases each). Trimming took off 1 base at V and 5 bases at J, with 16 bases between the two ends. CDR3 size: 15 residues. Germline values: CDR1 SGHDT, CDR2 YYEEEE. The CDR3 DNA sequence: TGTGCCAGCAGCTTGTGGGTTAGGGACCAGGACGAGCAGTACTTC. Encoded protein: CASSLWVRDQDEQYF.

V gene TRBV6-1 combines with J gene TRBJ2-5; no clear D. V lost 8 bases and J 4 bases, leaving 8 bases between the germline ends. CDR1 MNHNS and CDR2 SASEGT come from the germline V gene. CDR3 size: 11 residues. The CDR3, as DNA: TGTGCCAGCGGTCATGGAGAGACCCAGTACTTC. It yields the protein CASGHGETQYF.

V and J are TRBV12-3 or TRBV12-4 and TRBJ1-2; the D is unclear. V lost 6 bases and J 8 bases, leaving 16 bases between the germline ends. The CDR3 has 13 amino acids. The CDR3 is CASSYQDRRGYTF. The CDR3 DNA is TGTGCCAGCAGCTACCAGGATCGGCGAGGCTACACCTTC.

This chain joins TRBV6-1 and TRBJ1-2, with D possibly being TRBD1 (5 bases). V lost 1 base, J lost 3 bases, and 9 bases lay in between. Germline lookup yields CDR1 MNHNS and CDR2 SASEGT. The CDR3 has 14 residues. CDR3 coding DNA: TGTGCCAGCAGTGAAGGGGGCGCTTACTATGGCTACACCTTC. Translated: CASSEGGAYYGYTF.

This clonotype appeared many times. The V and J genes are TRBV7-7 and TRBJ1-1; no firm D call. The germline V gene has CDR1 SSHAT and CDR2 FNYEAQ (reference sequence). The CDR3 has 13 residues. Trimming removed 5 bases at V and 1 base at J, with 8 bases between. The CDR3 sequence: CASSVDGNTEAFF. For the CDR3, the DNA is TGTGCCAGCAGCGTCGACGGGAACACTGAAGCTTTCTTT. Full variable domain (remainder filled in from reference TRBV7-7 and TRBJ1-1): GAGVSQSPRYKVTKRGQDVTLRCDPISSHATLYWYQQALGQGPEFLTYFNYEAQPDKSGLPSDRFSAERPEGSISTLTIQRTEQRDSAMYRCASSVDGNTEAFFGQGTRLTVV.

In this sample, this clonotype turned up a few times. This chain joins TRBV29-1 and TRBJ2-7, with D maybe TRBD2 (5 bases). Trimming stripped 6 bases from V and 6 bases from J, with 15 bases between. In germline, CDR1 is SQVTM, CDR2 ANQGSEA. The CDR3 extends over 12 amino acids. The CDR3 nucleotides read TGCAGCGTCCGGACTCTTAATCTCGAGCAGTACTTC. The encoded protein is CSVRTLNLEQYF.

The chain recombines TRBV20-1 with TRBJ1-2; TRBD1 matches 9 bases. The junction had 13 bases not matched to a gene; V was cut back by 3 bases and J by 8 bases. CDR3 length equals 15 residues. The germline V gene encodes CDR1 DFQATT and CDR2 SNEGSKA (reference sequence). CDR3 sequence: CSASAGQGDLWGYTF. In nucleotides, the CDR3 is TGCAGTGCTAGCGCGGGACAGGGAGACCTCTGGGGCTACACCTTC.

Turning to this clonotype: A much larger clone is a single base away; this may be a read error. V usage is TRBV20-1 and J usage is TRBJ2-2, with no clear D. Germline V gene sequence: CDR1 DFQATT, CDR2 SNEGSKA (reference sequence). The ends were cut back, 4 bases at V and 0 bases at J, with 9 bases in the middle. The CDR3 runs to 14 residues. The CDR3 loop is CSATVGANTGELFF. In DNA form, the CDR3 reads TGCAGTGCTACAGTGGGCGCGAACACCGGGGAGCTGTTTTTT.

This clonotype has just a few counts. The chain carries TRBV7-2 and TRBJ2-2; 7 bases line up with TRBD2. The CDR3 runs 14 residues. Germline CDR1 is SGHTA and CDR2 is FQGNSA. With V trimmed by 4 bases and J by 5 bases, 4 bases remained unmatched. The CDR3 bases are TGTGCCAGCAGCTGGCGGGGGACTACCGGGGAGCTGTTTTTT. It translates to CASSWRGTTGELFF.

This clonotype was counted only a few times. The J gene is TRBJ2-7, the V gene TRBV2, with 9 nucleotides matching TRBD2. V was clipped by 4 bases and J by 7 bases; unmatched bases: 8. Germline values: CDR1 SNHLY, CDR2 FYNNEI. The CDR3 sequence is 14 residues long. The CDR3 bases are TGTGCCAGCAGTGTTCTAGCGGGGCGTTATGAGCAGTACTTC. This sequence encodes CASSVLAGRYEQYF. The whole variable domain, filled in from reference TRBV2 and TRBJ2-7, reads EPEVTQTPSHQVTQMGQEVILRCVPISNHLYFYWYRQILGQKVEFLVSFYNNEISEKSEIFDDQFSVERPDGSNFTLKIRSTKLEDSAMYFCASSVLAGRYEQYFGPGTRLTVT.

This clonotype was recorded a few times. The genes are TRBV7-9 and TRBJ2-7; D is unclear. The V end was cut by 1 base, the J end by 9 bases, with 10 bases between. The CDR3 runs to 12 residues. CDR1 and CDR2 (germline): SEHNR, FQNEAQ (reference sequence). The CDR3 bases are TGTGCCAGCAGCTTAGACGGAACCCGGCAGTACTTC. It yields the protein CASSLDGTRQYF.

This clonotype was counted a few times. The V gene is TRBV6-5, the J gene TRBJ1-6; D gene uncertain. CDR3 length equals 13 residues. The germline CDR1 and CDR2 sequences are MNHEY and SVGAGI. The germline V and J ends were trimmed by 2 bases and 10 bases, with 9 bases remaining between them. Here the CDR3 reads CASSYSAASPLHF. In DNA, the CDR3 is TGTGCCAGCAGTTACAGTGCAGCCTCACCCCTCCACTTT.

The chain recombines TRBV5-1 with TRBJ2-1; TRBD2 is a possible D gene (5 bases). Germline V gene lookup returns CDR1 SGHRS and CDR2 YFSETQ. CDR3 length: 15 residues. V was cut by 4 bases and J by 2 bases, with 13 bases left in between. The CDR3 reads CASSPDYPTYNEQFF. Here the CDR3 DNA reads TGCGCCAGCAGCCCCGACTATCCGACCTACAATGAGCAGTTCTTC. Drawing the rest from reference TRBV5-1 and TRBJ2-1, the complete variable domain is KAGVTQTPRYLIKTRGQQVTLSCSPISGHRSVSWYQQTPGQGLQFLFEYFSETQRNKGNFPGRFSGRQFSNSRSEMNVSTLELGDSALYLCASSPDYPTYNEQFFGPGTRLTVL.

This clonotype was counted only a few times. This sequence joins TRBV11-2 and TRBJ2-2, with D uncertain. With 1 base removed from V and 4 bases from J, the gap between germline ends came to 13 bases. This CDR3 has 16 residues. Germline V gene data show CDR1 as SGHAT and CDR2 as FQNNGV. The CDR3 nucleotides are TGTGCCAGCAGCTTAGTCGGCCCCCGAGCCACCGGGGAGCTGTTTTTT. The encoded protein is CASSLVGPRATGELFF.

Ten or more counts support this clonotype. The chain couples TRBV2 to TRBJ1-4, with TRBD1 matching over 8 bases. CDR3 length: 16 residues. V lost 4 bases, J lost 10 bases, and 14 bases stayed unmatched. Germline V gene data show CDR1 as SNHLY and CDR2 as FYNNEI. In DNA, the CDR3 is TGTGCCAGCAGTGGGGGCCAGGGGGCCCGGCTTGGAAAACTGTTTTTT. It encodes CASSGGQGARLGKLFF.

This clonotype was seen a few times. The chain uses TRBV12-3 or TRBV12-4 and TRBJ2-7, with D unclear. This CDR3 contains 15 residues. V was cut by 3 bases and J by 2 bases, with 14 bases left in between. As DNA, the CDR3 is TGTGCCAGCAGTTTGGGCCCTCCAAGCACCTACGAGCAGTACTTC. This gives the protein CASSLGPPSTYEQYF.

This clonotype was observed a handful of times. V is TRBV12-3 or TRBV12-4 and J is TRBJ2-1; 8 bases align to TRBD1. The CDR3 spans 15 residues. V shed 2 bases and J 7 bases; nucleotides not matched to a gene: 7. The CDR3: CASSLTGGLRNEQFF. The DNA of the CDR3 is TGTGCCAGCAGTTTAACAGGGGGTCTTAGGAATGAGCAGTTCTTC.

V gene TRBV6-5 combines with J gene TRBJ2-1, with 7 bases matching TRBD2. The V segment lost 6 bases and the J segment 12 bases; nucleotides outside the gene matches: 5. Germline V lookup: CDR1 MNHEY, CDR2 SVGAGI. The length of the CDR3 is 11 residues. This CDR3 is CASSGGKVQFF. The CDR3 region has the DNA TGTGCCAGCAGCGGGGGGAAGGTGCAGTTCTTC.

CDR3 coding DNA: TGTGCCAGCAGCTTAGGGACCGTTGGAAACACCATATATTTT. Its translation is CASSLGTVGNTIYF. J is TRBJ1-3 and V is TRBV11-2; D remains ambiguous. Deletions cut 1 base from V and 3 bases from J, with 7 bases between. This CDR3 contains 14 residues. CDR1 and CDR2 (germline): SGHAT, FQNNGV.

This clonotype was seen only a few times. The CDR3 loop reads CASSLRPHRSYEQYF. DNA for the CDR3: TGTGCCAGCAGCTTACGGCCGCACCGCTCCTACGAGCAGTACTTC. V and J are TRBV13 and TRBJ2-7; D gene ambiguous. The CDR3 totals 15 residues. Germline CDR1 PRHDT, CDR2 FYEKMQ (reference sequence). Trimming shortened V by 2 bases and J by 0 bases, and 11 bases separated the two germline ends.

The table lists this clonotype with a few counts. The chain couples TRBV29-1 to TRBJ2-3, with a tentative D call TRBD2 (5 bases). The CDR3 has 11 amino acids. From germline, CDR1 is SQVTM and CDR2 ANQGSEA. V was clipped by 3 bases and J by 8 bases, with 9 bases between them. The CDR3 nucleotides are TGCAGCGTTGATGCCGCGGGTACGCAGTATTTT. This translates into CSVDAAGTQYF.

The rearrangement uses TRBV18 and TRBJ2-1, with 8 bases lining up with TRBD2. Germline V gene data show CDR1 as KGHSH and CDR2 as LQKENI. This CDR3 spans 16 amino acids. The V and J ends lost 5 bases and 7 bases, in that order; junction bases with no gene match: 13. CDR3 sequence reads: CASSSQVAGGFNEQFF. CDR3 nucleotides: TGTGCCAGCTCAAGCCAGGTGGCGGGAGGATTTAATGAGCAGTTCTTC. The full variable domain, in which reference TRBV18 and TRBJ2-1 provide the parts outside the CDR3, is NAGVMQNPRHLVRRRGQEARLRCSPMKGHSHVYWYRQLPEEGLKFMVYLQKENIIDESGMPKERFSAEFPKEGPSILRIQQVVRGDSAAYFCASSSQVAGGFNEQFFGPGTRLTVL.

The V and J genes are TRBV20-1 and TRBJ2-5; D not resolved. CDR3 length: 14 residues. V gave up 6 bases and J gave up 5 bases, with 19 bases separating them. CDR1 and CDR2 from the germline V gene are DFQATT and SNEGSKA (reference sequence). The CDR3 DNA follows: TGCAGTGCCAGCAGCTTACAAGTCCGGGAGACCCAGTACTTC. Encoded protein: CSASSLQVRETQYF.

A few counts support this clonotype. The rearrangement uses TRBV7-3 and TRBJ2-3; D may be TRBD2 (5 bases). Germline lookup yields CDR1 SGHTA and CDR2 FQGTGA. The CDR3 covers 15 residues. V lost 5 bases and J 3 bases, leaving 15 bases between the germline ends. This CDR3 is CASSDGGSGTDTQYF. The CDR3, as DNA: TGTGCCAGCAGCGACGGTGGATCGGGGACAGATACGCAGTATTTT.